This entry describes one T cell receptor (beta chain). Its specificity is unknown. TCRdb's table, derived via immunoSEQ multiplex PCR, lists solely in-frame clones and lacks some. The sample lists tens of thousands of clones, around four fifths occurring once. CDR1 is LNHDA and CDR2 is SQIVND in the germline V gene (reference sequence). This CDR3 has 14 amino acids. J gave up 2 bases and V 5 bases, and 2 bases lay outside the gene matches. The data belong to a study of lymphopenia after photon versus proton radiotherapy. Study results and caveats: Photon-treated patients lost naive T cells and TCR diversity; proton-treated stayed stable.

The sequence was obtained from a man in his forties or fifties with gastric cancer. Material: peripheral blood, obtained from a patient treated with photon-based radiotherapy. V usage is TRBV19 and J usage is TRBJ1-2; 10 bases map to TRBD1. CDR3 amino acids: CASSGQGVNYGYTF. CDR3 nucleotides: TGTGCCAGTAGTGGACAGGGGGTCAACTATGGCTACACCTTC.